The following is a T cell receptor beta chain sequence with its context. The target antigen is unknown. V lost 10 bases to trimming and J lost 8 bases; unmatched junction nucleotides: 14. Germline V CDR1 and CDR2: MNHEY, SVGAGI. This CDR3 spans 13 amino acids. This record belongs to a study of T cell responses to AZD1222 COVID-19 vaccine. The study, taken as a whole, reports: Dominant CD4 TCR responses targeted spike regions 160-218 and 743-854.

TCRdb keeps only in-frame clones here, not all; method: immunoSEQ multiplex PCR. This sample has fewer than 110,000 clones, with roughly nine tenths found just once. The material was peripheral blood, obtained on day 0 of AZD1222 vaccination. J is TRBJ2-7 and V is TRBV6-5; 7 nucleotides align to TRBD1. This TCR came from an adult in good health. CDR3 bases: TGTGCCACCCTCTCGGGACAGTCTTCAAAGCAGTACTTC. Amino acids: CATLSGQSSKQYF.